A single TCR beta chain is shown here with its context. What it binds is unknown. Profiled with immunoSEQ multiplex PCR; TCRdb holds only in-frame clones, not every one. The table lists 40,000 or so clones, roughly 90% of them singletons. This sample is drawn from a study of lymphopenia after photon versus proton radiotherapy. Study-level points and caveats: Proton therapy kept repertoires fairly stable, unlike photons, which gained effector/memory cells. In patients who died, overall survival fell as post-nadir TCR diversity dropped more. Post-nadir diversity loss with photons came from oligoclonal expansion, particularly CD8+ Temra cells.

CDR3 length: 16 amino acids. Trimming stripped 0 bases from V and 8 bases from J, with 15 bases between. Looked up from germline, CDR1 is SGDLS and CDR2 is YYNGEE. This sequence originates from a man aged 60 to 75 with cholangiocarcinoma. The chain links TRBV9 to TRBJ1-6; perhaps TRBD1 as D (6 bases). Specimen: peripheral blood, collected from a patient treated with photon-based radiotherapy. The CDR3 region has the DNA TGTGCCAGCAGCGTAGCTCCCGGGGGCAGCGATTCACCCCTCCACTTT. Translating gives CASSVAPGGSDSPLHF.